This T cell receptor beta chain was found in a study of blood T cell repertoires in COVID-19. Study context: Some COVID-19 samples were acute and others convalescent; all came from the United States, Italy and Spain. T cells, B-cell-depleted T cells, or PBMCs provided the cDNA or gDNA that served as material.

The repertoire was sequenced with immunoSEQ multiplex PCR; TCRdb's copy has only in-frame clones and lacks some. The data contain fewer than 200,000 clones, roughly 85% of them singletons. Trimming pared 0 bases from V and 2 bases from J, leaving 10 bases between. CDR3 length: 14 amino acids. Germline V gene sequence: CDR1 GTSNPN, CDR2 SVGIG (reference sequence). The sample was peripheral blood. The chain carries TRBV30 and TRBJ1-2; possible D gene TRBD1, 5 bases. The clonotype originates from a man aged 40-50 years with acute or convalescent COVID-19. CDR3 nucleotides: TGTGCCTGGAGTGTAGCAGGGCAGAACTATGGCTACACCTTC. As protein: CAWSVAGQNYGYTF.